This entry lists 4 T cell receptor beta chains sequenced from one sample in a study of T-cell reconstitution after alpha-beta-depleted transplantation in children. Unique molecular identifiers tagged the TCRbeta library. MiXCR was run by TCRdb on the PCR reads, yielding one entry per CDR3 protein. This sample carries 200,000 to 250,000 distinct CDR3 sequences, 8% to 9.5% of them seen once, and the ten largest clones take 6.2%. This specimen was PBMCs from the stem cell graft donor, taken from the stem cell graft. These receptors originate from a human donor who donated a stem cell graft to a child with acute lymphoblastic leukemia.

This clonotype was detected many times. The rearrangement joins TRBV6-2 or TRBV6-3 to TRBJ2-5; TRBD2 might be the D (5 bases). Deletions cut 2 bases from V and 10 bases from J, with 17 bases between. The CDR3 runs 14 residues. Germline lookup yields CDR1 MNHEY and CDR2 SVGEGT. Here the CDR3 reads CASSYLTTLGVQYF. The CDR3 region has the DNA TGTGCCAGCAGTTACCTTACTACGTTGGGAGTCCAGTACTTC.

The chain combines TRBV12-5 with TRBJ1-2, with 8 bases identical to TRBD1. This CDR3 has 16 amino acids. The trim removed 0 bases at V and 4 bases at J, leaving 7 bases unmatched. Per germline, CDR1 LGHNT and CDR2 FRNRAP. CDR3 loop: CASGLVAAGGGYGYTF. DNA for the CDR3: TGTGCTAGTGGTTTGGTAGCAGCAGGGGGCGGCTATGGCTACACCTTC.

This clonotype was seen at least ten times. The V and J genes are TRBV20-1 and TRBJ2-1, with 8 positions matching TRBD1. This CDR3 is built from 14 residues. CDR1 is DFQATT and CDR2 is SNEGSKA in the germline V gene (reference sequence). V was pared by 6 bases and J by 7 bases, with 11 bases of the junction left unmatched. CDR3 DNA: TGCAGTGCACACCTCAGACAGGGGAAGAATGAGCAGTTCTTC. This codes for CSAHLRQGKNEQFF.

The chain recombines TRBV5-1 with TRBJ2-1; TRBD2 aligns across 9 bases. The V gene end was trimmed by 5 bases and the J gene end by 3 bases; junction bases not matched to a gene: 3. Germline CDR1 reads SGHRS; CDR2 reads YFSETQ. There are 14 residues in the CDR3. Written as DNA, the CDR3 is TGCGCCAGCAGAGGTAGCGGGAGCTACAATGAGCAGTTCTTC. Translated, it gives CASRGSGSYNEQFF.